This TCR beta chain was retrieved from a study of shared clonotypes between healthy human individuals. With 4 bases clipped from V and 6 bases from J, the junction kept 8 bases outside the gene matches. The CDR3 spans 14 residues. The assay was immunoSEQ multiplex PCR, and TCRdb's table has in-frame clones only and misses some. The sample lists about 680,000 clones; 92% were seen once. It was CD45RO-negative cells, positively selected for CCR7, that made up naive CD8 cells, with terminally differentiated effector memory CD45RA+ cells excluded. The TCR sequence derives from a man aged 25-40 years in good health. The gene calls are TRBV23-1 and TRBJ2-7; 8 bases fit TRBD1. TRBV23-1 qualifies as an ORF whose function is uncertain. Sequenced material: naive CD8+ T cells sorted from blood. DNA of the CDR3: TGCGCCAGCAGTCCCCCACAGGGGGGCAGCGAGCAGTACTTC. The encoded protein is CASSPPQGGSEQYF.